These T cell receptor beta chains were read from a single sample in a study of blood T cells in healthy people across ages. One entry per CDR3 protein, called by TCRdb with MiXCR from the 5' RACE reads. The sample contains 700,000 to 950,000 distinct CDR3 sequences, roughly 50% of which appear only once. What was sequenced was blood. All receptors come from a man aged 25-45 years in good health. Each CDR3 is given with its conserved first and last residue. The order of the fields is clone size, J gene, V gene, D gene, CDR3 protein, CDR3 DNA. The D gene is left open where the match is weak. Clone size is not always given. Where it is, it says once, few, many or a class for expanded clones.

NA	TRBJ2-7	TRBV20-1	NA	CSARDFGTSTYEQYF	TGCAGTGCTAGAGATTTCGGGACATCTACCTACGAGCAGTACTTC
few	TRBJ1-2	TRBV20-1	NA	CSAADGGYGYTF	TGCAGTGCCGCTGACGGGGGCTATGGCTACACCTTC
few	TRBJ1-5	TRBV6-5	NA	CASSLTVRQPQHF	TGTGCCAGCAGTTTAACGGTCAGACAGCCCCAGCATTTT
NA	TRBJ1-2	TRBV5-1	NA	CASSPEGRNGYTF	TGCGCCAGCAGCCCGGAGGGGCGGAATGGCTACACCTTC
NA	TRBJ2-3	TRBV6-6	TRBD2	CASRSMLAGAVTDTQYF	TGTGCCAGCAGGAGTATGCTAGCGGGGGCGGTCACAGATACGCAGTATTTT
NA	TRBJ2-1	TRBV7-9	TRBD1	CASSLQGTGADEQFF	TGTGCCAGCAGCTTACAAGGGACAGGGGCGGATGAGCAGTTCTTC
once	TRBJ1-6	TRBV7-9	NA	CASSPRINNSPLHF	TGTGCCAGCAGCCCGAGAATTAATAATTCACCCCTCCACTTT
NA	TRBJ2-1	TRBV10-3	NA	CATNEPGVLNEQFF	TGTGCCACGAATGAACCAGGGGTGTTGAATGAGCAGTTCTTC
once	TRBJ2-5	TRBV5-5	NA	CASSGGSSSTWEYF	TGTGCCAGCAGCGGGGGGTCCTCCTCTACTTGGGAGTACTTC
NA	TRBJ1-1	TRBV29-1	NA	CSVEKGGNTEAFF	TGCAGCGTTGAGAAGGGCGGGAACACTGAAGCTTTCTTT
NA	TRBJ2-5	TRBV11-1	TRBD2	CASSLVPKREVPVGQETQYF	TGTGCCAGCAGCTTAGTTCCGAAGCGGGAGGTCCCGGTGGGTCAAGAGACCCAGTACTTC
NA	TRBJ2-4	TRBV20-1	NA	CSARMTTRGRNIQYF	TGCAGTGCTAGAATGACTACCCGGGGTAGGAACATTCAGTACTTC
NA	TRBJ2-7	TRBV24-1	NA	CATSDPAEQGYNEQYF	TGTGCCACCAGTGATCCGGCTGAGCAAGGTTACAATGAGCAGTACTTC
NA	TRBJ1-2	TRBV7-2	NA	CASSLARAPQAGYTF	TGTGCCAGCAGCTTAGCAAGGGCACCTCAGGCAGGCTACACCTTC
NA	TRBJ2-1	TRBV29-1	TRBD1	CSVDFGDRGEGEQFF	TGCAGCGTTGACTTCGGGGACAGGGGAGAAGGTGAGCAGTTCTTC
few	TRBJ2-5	TRBV20-1	NA	CSAPPRSGRGFGETQYF	TGCAGTGCCCCCCCCCGTTCGGGACGGGGTTTCGGGGAGACCCAGTACTTC
NA	TRBJ2-4	TRBV6-1	TRBD1	CASRPPGQGATRNIQYF	TGTGCCAGCCGGCCCCCGGGACAGGGGGCGACTCGGAACATTCAGTACTTC
few	TRBJ2-5	TRBV15	TRBD2	CATSRLAGGQETQYF	TGTGCCACCAGCCGCCTAGCGGGGGGTCAAGAGACCCAGTACTTC
NA	TRBJ1-2	TRBV18	NA	CASSLTGRESGYTF	TGTGCCAGCTCGCTCACAGGGAGGGAATCTGGCTACACCTTC
NA	TRBJ1-5	TRBV6-2/TRBV6-3	NA	CASSYGVSQPQHF	TGTGCCAGCAGTTATGGGGTGAGTCAGCCCCAGCATTTT
NA	TRBJ2-5	TRBV7-2	NA	CASSLGGGGRETQYF	TGTGCCAGCAGCTTAGGGGGCGGGGGCAGGGAGACCCAGTACTTC
NA	TRBJ2-3	TRBV7-8	TRBD2	CASSLAYAGANTDTQYF	TGTGCCAGCAGCCTCGCGTACGCGGGAGCGAACACAGATACGCAGTATTTT
few	TRBJ1-5	TRBV7-9	NA	CASSFLHNQPQHF	TGTGCCAGCAGCTTCTTACACAATCAGCCCCAGCATTTT
NA	TRBJ2-5	TRBV2	NA	CASTVEQKETQYF	TGTGCCAGCACGGTTGAACAGAAAGAGACCCAGTACTTC
NA	TRBJ2-3	TRBV29-1	NA	CSGWDGTDTQYF	TGCAGCGGATGGGACGGCACAGATACGCAGTATTTT
NA	TRBJ2-3	TRBV20-1	TRBD1	CSASQPAGGERQYF	TGCAGTGCTAGCCAACCAGCAGGGGGCGAAAGGCAGTATTTT
NA	TRBJ2-7	TRBV6-2/TRBV6-3	TRBD1	CASRIGQGRGYEQYF	TGTGCCAGCAGAATTGGACAGGGAAGGGGCTACGAGCAGTACTTC
NA	TRBJ2-3	TRBV7-9	NA	CASSPLIASSTDTQYF	TGTGCCAGCAGCCCGTTAATAGCGTCTAGCACAGATACGCAGTATTTT
NA	TRBJ1-2	TRBV7-9	NA	CASSSTGHRAYGYTF	TGTGCCAGCAGTTCCACGGGACACCGGGCATATGGCTACACCTTC
NA	TRBJ2-3	TRBV2	NA	CASSEDFTDTQYF	TGTGCCAGCAGTGAGGACTTCACAGATACGCAGTATTTT
few	TRBJ2-7	TRBV6-2/TRBV6-3	NA	CASRIPQGVQYF	TGTGCCAGCAGGATCCCCCAAGGGGTCCAGTACTTC
few	TRBJ2-3	TRBV2	NA	CASSESLRGFSTQYF	TGTGCCAGCAGTGAATCTCTGAGGGGGTTTTCAACGCAGTATTTT
few	TRBJ2-1	TRBV5-1	NA	CASSFGGSGYNEQFF	TGCGCCAGCAGCTTCGGGGGTTCGGGGTACAATGAGCAGTTCTTC